This TCR beta chain was identified in a study of blood T cell repertoires in COVID-19. Study summary: COVID-19 samples from acute and convalescent phases originated in the United States, Italy and Spain. Nucleic acid was either cDNA or gDNA, and it came from T cells, B-cell-depleted T cells, or PBMCs.

Patients from Seattle were sampled longitudinally, starting during active infection. Trimming removed 7 bases from V and 4 bases from J; junction bases left unmatched: 13. The length of the CDR3 is 17 residues. Germline loops: CDR1 WSHSY, CDR2 SAAADI. Source study methods: Amplifying reference gene primers gave estimates of nucleated cell counts. Here immunoSEQ multiplex PCR was the method, and the copy in TCRdb shows in-frame clones only, minus some. The V and J calls and clone size are taken from that table; D and trimming were inferred from the DNA. Of around 440,000 clones listed, about 91% are singletons.

The V call is TRBV10-2, the J call TRBJ2-1; the match to TRBD1 covers 10 bases. Specimen: peripheral blood. The receptor was isolated from a woman aged 50 to 60 with COVID-19, enrolled during active disease. CDR3 in amino acids: CASIGTGAPDSYNEQFF. CDR3 coding DNA: TGCGCCAGCATCGGGACAGGGGCGCCCGATTCGTACAATGAGCAGTTCTTC.